A selection of T cell receptor beta chains follows, all from one sample in a study of shared T cell receptors in the human thymus. The protocol was immunoSEQ multiplex PCR, while the TCRdb copy is restricted to in-frame clones and leaves out a portion. The table records hundreds of thousands of clones, over 75% of them present only once. The same sample was also used in a study of human thymus T cells.

Sample: thymocytes. These receptor sequences come from a boy younger than two with a congenital heart defect. Both conserved end residues are part of each CDR3. Fields, in order: CDR3 protein, CDR3 DNA, D gene, J gene, clone size, V gene. The D gene is left open where the match is weak. Clone sizes are given selectively: once, few, many, or a class where the clone is expanded.

CDR3: CSVVAPSPFPYNEQFF
DNA: TGCAGCGTTGTTGCGCCTAGCCCATTCCCCTACAATGAGCAGTTCTTC
D: .
J: TRBJ2-1
size: .
V: TRBV29-1

CDR3: CATSRTSESYEQYF
DNA: TGTGCCACCTCTAGGACTAGCGAATCCTACGAGCAGTACTTC
D: TRBD2
J: TRBJ2-7
size: .
V: TRBV19

CDR3: CATSRDGTGRGSYNEQFF
DNA: TGTGCCACCAGCAGAGATGGGACCGGGAGGGGCTCCTACAATGAGCAGTTCTTC
D: TRBD2
J: TRBJ2-1
size: .
V: TRBV15

CDR3: CASRLNRQANQPQHF
DNA: TGCGCCAGCAGACTCAATCGACAGGCCAATCAGCCCCAGCATTTT
D: .
J: TRBJ1-5
size: .
V: TRBV23-1

CDR3: CASSSLGLTEAFF
DNA: TGCGCCAGCAGCTCCTTGGGCTTGACTGAAGCTTTCTTT
D: .
J: TRBJ1-1
size: .
V: TRBV5-1

CDR3: CASSLLGGDSYNEQFF
DNA: TGTGCCAGCAGCCTCCTAGGCGGAGACTCCTACAATGAGCAGTTCTTC
D: .
J: TRBJ2-1
size: once
V: TRBV9

CDR3: CASSTDSHRLEQFF
DNA: TGTGCCAGTAGTACGGACTCCCACCGCCTTGAGCAGTTCTTC
D: .
J: TRBJ2-1
size: .
V: TRBV19

CDR3: CASSDPPRENQYF
DNA: TGTGCCAGCAGCGATCCGCCGCGGGAAAATCAGTATTTT
D: .
J: TRBJ2-3
size: .
V: TRBV6-1

CDR3: CASRRAGAASNQPQHF
DNA: TGTGCCAGCAGAAGAGCAGGGGCGGCGAGCAATCAGCCCCAGCATTTT
D: .
J: TRBJ1-5
size: .
V: TRBV28

CDR3: CASSQDRVVSGKGAEATGELFF
DNA: TGTGCCAGCAGCCAAGATCGCGTAGTCTCGGGCAAGGGCGCGGAGGCCACCGGGGAGCTGTTTTTT
D: .
J: TRBJ2-2
size: .
V: TRBV14

CDR3: CSVRDSKRQETQYF
DNA: TGCAGCGTCCGGGACTCCAAAAGACAAGAGACCCAGTACTTC
D: .
J: TRBJ2-5
size: .
V: TRBV29-1

CDR3: CASSQPTGVPYNEQFF
DNA: TGTGCCAGCAGCCAACCGACAGGGGTCCCCTACAATGAGCAGTTCTTC
D: TRBD1
J: TRBJ2-1
size: .
V: TRBV4-2

CDR3: CASSPGERQYF
DNA: TGTGCCAGCAGCCCCGGGGAAAGGCAGTACTTC
D: .
J: TRBJ2-7
size: .
V: TRBV7-2

CDR3: CASKIQGYEQYF
DNA: TGCGCCAGCAAGATACAGGGCTACGAGCAGTACTTC
D: .
J: TRBJ2-7
size: .
V: TRBV10-2

CDR3: CASRGLNQPQHF
DNA: TGTGCTAGTCGGGGTCTAAATCAGCCCCAGCATTTT
D: .
J: TRBJ1-5
size: .
V: TRBV12-5

CDR3: CAWRTGTGSSYEQYF
DNA: TGTGCCTGGAGAACCGGGACAGGGAGCTCCTACGAGCAGTACTTC
D: TRBD1
J: TRBJ2-7
size: .
V: TRBV30

CDR3: CSVLDRGTYNEQFF
DNA: TGCAGCGTCCTGGACAGGGGAACCTACAATGAGCAGTTCTTC
D: TRBD1
J: TRBJ2-1
size: .
V: TRBV29-1

CDR3: CASSQDWGTGGLAGGYEQYF
DNA: TGCGCCAGCAGCCAAGATTGGGGGACAGGGGGCCTAGCGGGAGGCTACGAGCAGTACTTC
D: .
J: TRBJ2-7
size: once
V: TRBV4-3

CDR3: CAIRRGRPSYEQYF
DNA: TGTGCCATCCGCAGGGGGAGGCCGTCCTACGAGCAGTACTTC
D: .
J: TRBJ2-7
size: .
V: TRBV28

CDR3: CASSLGGDRGLYEQYF
DNA: TGTGCCAGCAGCTTGGGGGGGGACAGGGGGCTCTACGAGCAGTACTTC
D: TRBD1
J: TRBJ2-7
size: .
V: TRBV5-6

CDR3: CATSLGRGYEQYF
DNA: TGCGCCACCTCTCTAGGGAGGGGATACGAGCAGTACTTC
D: TRBD2
J: TRBJ2-7
size: few
V: TRBV4-3

CDR3: CASTLRKGDYEQYF
DNA: TGTGCCAGCACCCTAAGGAAGGGGGACTACGAGCAGTACTTC
D: .
J: TRBJ2-7
size: .
V: TRBV4-2

CDR3: CASSDGTGELNSTDTQYF
DNA: TGTGCCAGCAGTGACGGGACAGGGGAGTTGAACAGCACAGATACGCAGTATTTT
D: TRBD1
J: TRBJ2-3
size: .
V: TRBV6-1

CDR3: CASSRDPGTSGRDPYEQYF
DNA: TGTGCCAGCAGCCGTGACCCCGGGACTAGCGGGAGGGACCCCTACGAGCAGTACTTC
D: TRBD2
J: TRBJ2-7
size: .
V: TRBV7-9

CDR3: CASSEKQGNTDTQYF
DNA: TGTGCCAGCAGTGAAAAACAGGGAAACACAGATACGCAGTATTTT
D: .
J: TRBJ2-3
size: .
V: TRBV6-1

CDR3: CATSRDLGTGDAYEQYF
DNA: TGTGCCACCAGCAGAGATTTAGGGACAGGGGACGCCTACGAGCAGTACTTC
D: TRBD1
J: TRBJ2-7
size: once
V: TRBV15

CDR3: CASSPGEQGDCYEQYF
DNA: TGTGCCAGCAGCCCAGGGGAGCAGGGGGATTGCTACGAGCAGTACTTC
D: TRBD1
J: TRBJ2-7
size: .
V: TRBV11-2

CDR3: CATSGIRQDGALDNTEAFF
DNA: TGTGCCACCAGCGGTATTCGACAGGACGGGGCGCTTGATAACACTGAAGCTTTCTTT
D: .
J: TRBJ1-1
size: .
V: TRBV15

CDR3: CASSIQDRAYEQYF
DNA: TGTGCCAGTAGTATCCAGGACAGGGCCTACGAGCAGTACTTC
D: TRBD1
J: TRBJ2-7
size: .
V: TRBV19

CDR3: CASSQVVGTPATNEKLFF
DNA: TGTGCCAGCAGCCAAGTTGTGGGGACACCTGCAACTAATGAAAAACTGTTTTTT
D: .
J: TRBJ1-4
size: .
V: TRBV4-2

CDR3: CASRDHETQYF
DNA: TGTGCCAGCCGGGATCACGAGACCCAGTACTTC
D: .
J: TRBJ2-5
size: .
V: TRBV6-5

CDR3: CASSLQGFEAFF
DNA: TGTGCCAGCAGCCTTCAGGGATTTGAAGCTTTCTTT
D: .
J: TRBJ1-1
size: .
V: TRBV7-2

CDR3: CASSSERWGEETQYF
DNA: TGTGCCAGCAGCTCGGAGAGATGGGGGGAAGAGACCCAGTACTTC
D: .
J: TRBJ2-5
size: .
V: TRBV5-5

CDR3: CATSRDLGDYTDTQYF
DNA: TGTGCCACCAGCAGAGATCTTGGCGACTACACAGATACGCAGTATTTT
D: .
J: TRBJ2-3
size: .
V: TRBV15

CDR3: CASRTRPGLQREGRIFYEQYF
DNA: TGCGCCAGCAGAACCCGCCCCGGACTCCAGCGGGAGGGCCGTATATTCTACGAGCAGTACTTC
D: TRBD2
J: TRBJ2-7
size: .
V: TRBV5-1

CDR3: CASRAGQGINEQYF
DNA: TGCGCCAGCAGAGCGGGACAGGGGATCAACGAGCAGTACTTC
D: TRBD1
J: TRBJ2-7
size: .
V: TRBV10-2

CDR3: CAISVGGQEQYF
DNA: TGTGCCATCAGTGTGGGGGGGCAAGAGCAGTACTTC
D: .
J: TRBJ2-7
size: few
V: TRBV10-3

CDR3: CASSRQSGSSYNEQFF
DNA: TGCGCCAGCAGCCGCCAGAGCGGGAGCTCCTACAATGAGCAGTTCTTC
D: TRBD2
J: TRBJ2-1
size: .
V: TRBV4-3

CDR3: CASSLAVLSGGQGSTNEKLFF
DNA: TGTGCCAGCAGCTTAGCGGTACTTTCCGGGGGACAGGGATCAACTAATGAAAAACTGTTTTTT
D: TRBD1
J: TRBJ1-4
size: .
V: TRBV7-2

CDR3: CSVEGSGSGNEQYF
DNA: TGCAGCGTTGAAGGTAGCGGGAGCGGGAACGAGCAGTACTTC
D: TRBD2
J: TRBJ2-7
size: .
V: TRBV29-1

CDR3: CASSSRDYRDNEQFF
DNA: TGTGCCAGCAGTTCCCGGGACTATAGGGACAATGAGCAGTTCTTC
D: TRBD2
J: TRBJ2-1
size: .
V: TRBV6-6

CDR3: CASSQDHSHNEQFF
DNA: TGCGCCAGCAGCCAAGATCACAGTCACAATGAGCAGTTCTTC
D: .
J: TRBJ2-1
size: .
V: TRBV4-1

CDR3: CASISGFYNEQFF
DNA: TGCGCCAGCATTAGCGGCTTTTACAATGAGCAGTTCTTC
D: .
J: TRBJ2-1
size: .
V: TRBV10-2

CDR3: CASSVGQGVTYEQYF
DNA: TGTGCCAGTAGTGTAGGACAGGGGGTCACCTACGAGCAGTACTTC
D: TRBD1
J: TRBJ2-7
size: .
V: TRBV19

CDR3: CASSFSGGIVTGELFF
DNA: TGTGCCAGCAGTTTTTCGGGGGGTATTGTCACCGGGGAGCTGTTTTTT
D: TRBD2
J: TRBJ2-2
size: .
V: TRBV28

CDR3: CASSDCLPGLAIQETQYF
DNA: TGTGCCAGCAGTGATTGTCTTCCTGGACTAGCGATTCAAGAGACCCAGTACTTC
D: TRBD2
J: TRBJ2-5
size: .
V: TRBV6-1

CDR3: CASSYLASSGANVLTF
DNA: TGTGCCAGCAGTTACCTAGCCAGCTCTGGGGCCAACGTCCTGACTTTC
D: .
J: TRBJ2-6
size: .
V: TRBV6-5

CDR3: CASSTGLAGGTGELFF
DNA: TGTGCCAGTAGCACGGGACTAGCGGGAGGTACCGGGGAGCTGTTTTTT
D: TRBD2
J: TRBJ2-2
size: .
V: TRBV19

CDR3: CASSLVSDKGSNTEAFF
DNA: TGTGCCAGCAGTTTAGTCAGCGACAAGGGGTCGAACACTGAAGCTTTCTTT
D: .
J: TRBJ1-1
size: .
V: TRBV28

CDR3: CASSPRTSGETQYF
DNA: TGTGCCAGCAGCCCCCGGACTAGCGGAGAGACCCAGTACTTC
D: TRBD2
J: TRBJ2-5
size: .
V: TRBV11-2

CDR3: CAGKTGTRTEAFF
DNA: TGTGCAGGAAAGACAGGAACAAGGACTGAAGCTTTCTTT
D: .
J: TRBJ1-1
size: .
V: TRBV7-9

CDR3: CASSYKGQGGNTIYF
DNA: TGTGCCAGCAGCTACAAGGGACAGGGTGGAAACACCATATATTTT
D: TRBD1
J: TRBJ1-3
size: .
V: TRBV5-5

CDR3: CASRHIVAGGPSTGELFF
DNA: TGTGCCAGCAGACACATAGTAGCGGGAGGGCCTAGTACCGGGGAGCTGTTTTTT
D: TRBD2
J: TRBJ2-2
size: .
V: TRBV6-7

CDR3: CAISESGVFHSYEQYF
DNA: TGTGCCATTAGTGAGTCAGGAGTATTCCACTCCTACGAGCAGTACTTC
D: .
J: TRBJ2-7
size: .
V: TRBV10-3

CDR3: CSVGTSADNEQFF
DNA: TGCAGCGTTGGTACTAGCGCCGACAATGAGCAGTTCTTC
D: TRBD2
J: TRBJ2-1
size: .
V: TRBV29-1

CDR3: CASSLGVAGNNEQFF
DNA: TGTGCCAGCAGCTTGGGGGTAGCGGGTAACAATGAGCAGTTCTTC
D: TRBD2
J: TRBJ2-1
size: once
V: TRBV9

CDR3: CASSQVLPRQGNGETQYF
DNA: TGTGCCAGCAGCCAAGTCCTCCCTCGACAGGGGAATGGCGAGACCCAGTACTTC
D: TRBD1
J: TRBJ2-5
size: .
V: TRBV14

CDR3: CASSTLGLAGAEETQYF
DNA: TGTGCCAGCAGCACCCTGGGACTAGCGGGAGCAGAAGAGACCCAGTACTTC
D: TRBD2
J: TRBJ2-5
size: .
V: TRBV7-2

CDR3: CASSLSRGALYGYTF
DNA: TGTGCCAGCAGCTTAAGTCGGGGTGCCCTCTATGGCTACACCTTC
D: .
J: TRBJ1-2
size: .
V: TRBV7-2